The clone carrying this T cell receptor beta chain showed up just a few times. The antigen is undetermined. The data stem from a study of T cells after yellow fever vaccination. Study-level results: Some clonotypes, a small share, were shared between CD4 and CD8 compartments.

Trimming removed 5 bases from V and 2 bases from J, with 13 bases in between. CDR1 and CDR2 (germline): KGHSH, LQKENI. The CDR3 length is 15 residues. Researchers made TCR cDNA using 5'RACE template switching, and this step added a universal primer site and UMIs. TCRdb fed the 5' RACE reads into MiXCR, producing one record per CDR3 protein. Of approximately 600,000 distinct CDR3 sequences detected, more than 9% appear once; the ten largest clones hold 14% to 15%. V usage is TRBV18 and J usage is TRBJ1-3; maybe TRBD1 (6 bases). The clonotype originates from a man aged 30-40 years who received the YFV17D yellow fever vaccine. The sequencing here drew on PBMCs, taken on the day of the yellow fever booster vaccination. The CDR3 protein is CASSGGTSTGNTIYF. CDR3 DNA: TGTGCCAGCTCAGGGGGGACAAGCACTGGAAACACCATATATTTT.